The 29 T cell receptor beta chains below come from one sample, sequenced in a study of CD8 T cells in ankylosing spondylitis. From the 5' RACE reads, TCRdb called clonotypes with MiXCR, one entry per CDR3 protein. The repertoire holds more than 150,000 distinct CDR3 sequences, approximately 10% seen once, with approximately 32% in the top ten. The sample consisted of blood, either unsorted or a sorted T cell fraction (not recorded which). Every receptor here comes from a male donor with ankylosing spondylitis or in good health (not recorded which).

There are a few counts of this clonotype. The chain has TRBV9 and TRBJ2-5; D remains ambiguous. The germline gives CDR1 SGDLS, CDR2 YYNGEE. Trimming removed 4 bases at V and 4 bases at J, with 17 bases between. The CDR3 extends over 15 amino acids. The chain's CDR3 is CASSIGPSLIETQYF. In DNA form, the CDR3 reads TGTGCCAGCAGCATCGGACCTTCTTTAATAGAGACCCAGTACTTC.

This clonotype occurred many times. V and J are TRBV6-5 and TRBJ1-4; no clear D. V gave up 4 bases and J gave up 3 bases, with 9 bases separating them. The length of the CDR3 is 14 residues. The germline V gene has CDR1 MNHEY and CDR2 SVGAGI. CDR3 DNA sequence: TGTGCCAGCAGTTCACAGAGCTCTAATGAAAAACTGTTTTTT. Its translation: CASSSQSSNEKLFF.

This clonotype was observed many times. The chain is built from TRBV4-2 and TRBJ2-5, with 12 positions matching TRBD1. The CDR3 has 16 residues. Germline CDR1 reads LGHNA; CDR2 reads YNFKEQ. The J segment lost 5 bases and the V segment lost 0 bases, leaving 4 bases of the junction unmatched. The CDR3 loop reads CASSQDGTGGGETQYF. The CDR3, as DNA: TGTGCCAGCAGCCAAGATGGGACAGGGGGCGGGGAGACCCAGTACTTC.

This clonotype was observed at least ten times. CDR3 in DNA: TGTGCCAGCAGTTACGTAGGAGACAATGAGCAGTTCTTC. The encoded protein is CASSYVGDNEQFF. The V and J genes are TRBV6-2 or TRBV6-3 and TRBJ2-1; D is unclear. Looked up from germline, CDR1 is MNHEY and CDR2 is SVGEGT. CDR3 length: 13 amino acids. The V and J ends lost 2 bases and 5 bases respectively, with 7 bases between them.

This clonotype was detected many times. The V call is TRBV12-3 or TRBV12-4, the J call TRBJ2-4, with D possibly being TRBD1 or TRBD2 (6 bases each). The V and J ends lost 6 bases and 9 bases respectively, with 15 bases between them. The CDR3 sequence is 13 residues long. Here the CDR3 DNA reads TGTGCCAGCAGATATGCGGGACACAGCATTCAGTACTTC. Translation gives CASRYAGHSIQYF.

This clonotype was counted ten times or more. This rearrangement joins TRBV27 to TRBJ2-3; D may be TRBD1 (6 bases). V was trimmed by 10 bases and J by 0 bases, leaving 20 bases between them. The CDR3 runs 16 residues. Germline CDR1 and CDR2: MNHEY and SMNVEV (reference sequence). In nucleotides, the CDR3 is TGTGCCACTAAAACGCAGGGGTCGACTAGCACAGATACGCAGTATTTT. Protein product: CATKTQGSTSTDTQYF.

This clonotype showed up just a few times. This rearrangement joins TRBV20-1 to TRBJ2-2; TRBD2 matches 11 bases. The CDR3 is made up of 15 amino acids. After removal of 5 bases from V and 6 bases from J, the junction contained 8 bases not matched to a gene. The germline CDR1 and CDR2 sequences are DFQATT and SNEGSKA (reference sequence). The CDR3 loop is CSASLLSGRAGELFF. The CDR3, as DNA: TGCAGTGCTTCCCTTCTTAGCGGGAGGGCCGGGGAGCTGTTTTTT.

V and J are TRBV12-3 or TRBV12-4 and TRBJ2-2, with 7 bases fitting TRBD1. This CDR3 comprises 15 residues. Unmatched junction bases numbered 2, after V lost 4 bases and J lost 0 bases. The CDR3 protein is CASSSTGPNTGELFF. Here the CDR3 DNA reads TGTGCCAGCAGTTCGACAGGGCCGAACACCGGGGAGCTGTTTTTT.

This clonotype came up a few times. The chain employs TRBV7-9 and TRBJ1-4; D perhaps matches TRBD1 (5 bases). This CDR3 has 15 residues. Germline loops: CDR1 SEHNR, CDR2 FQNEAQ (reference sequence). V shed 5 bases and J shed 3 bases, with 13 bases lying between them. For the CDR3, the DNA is TGTGCCAGCAGCCCCCCAGGGCGAGCTAATGAAAAACTGTTTTTT. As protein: CASSPPGRANEKLFF.

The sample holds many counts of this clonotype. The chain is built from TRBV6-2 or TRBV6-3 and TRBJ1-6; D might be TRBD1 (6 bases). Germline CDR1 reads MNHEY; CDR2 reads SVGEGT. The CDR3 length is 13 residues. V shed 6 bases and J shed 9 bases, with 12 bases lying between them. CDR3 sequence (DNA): TGTGCCAGCAGAAGTACAGGGAGTTCACCCCTCCACTTT. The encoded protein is CASRSTGSSPLHF.

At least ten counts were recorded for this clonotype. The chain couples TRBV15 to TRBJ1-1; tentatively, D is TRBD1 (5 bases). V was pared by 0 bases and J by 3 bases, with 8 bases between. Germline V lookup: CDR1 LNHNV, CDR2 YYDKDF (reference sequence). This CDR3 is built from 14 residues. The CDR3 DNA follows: TGTGCCACCAGCAGAGATGGGGGTGACACTGAAGCTTTCTTT. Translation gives CATSRDGGDTEAFF.

Here the CDR3 reads CSVEDAVRNTEAFF. The DNA of the CDR3 is TGCAGCGTTGAAGACGCTGTCAGGAACACTGAAGCTTTCTTT. J is TRBJ1-1 and V is TRBV29-1; D unclear. Germline CDR1 reads SQVTM; CDR2 reads ANQGSEA. V was cut by 0 bases and J by 1 base, with 9 bases left in between. The CDR3 has 14 amino acids.

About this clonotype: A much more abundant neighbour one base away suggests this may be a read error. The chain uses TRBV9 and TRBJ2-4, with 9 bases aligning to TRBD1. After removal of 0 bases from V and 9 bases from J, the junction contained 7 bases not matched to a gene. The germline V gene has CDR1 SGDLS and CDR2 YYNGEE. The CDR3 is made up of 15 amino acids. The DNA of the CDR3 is TGTGCCAGCAGCGTAGAGGGACAGGGAAAGGGCATTCAGTACTTC. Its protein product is CASSVEGQGKGIQYF.

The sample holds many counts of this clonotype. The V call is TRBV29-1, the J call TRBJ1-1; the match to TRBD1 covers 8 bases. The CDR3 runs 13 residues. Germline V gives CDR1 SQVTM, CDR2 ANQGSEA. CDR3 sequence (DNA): TGCAGAGGATCGACAGGGGTGGCCACTGAAGCTTTCTTT. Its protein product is CRGSTGVATEAFF.

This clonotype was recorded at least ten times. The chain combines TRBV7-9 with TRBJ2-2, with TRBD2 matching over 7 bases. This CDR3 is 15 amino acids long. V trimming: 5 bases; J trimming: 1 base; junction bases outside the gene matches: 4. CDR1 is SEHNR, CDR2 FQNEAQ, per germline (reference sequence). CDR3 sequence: CASSKTSENTGELFF. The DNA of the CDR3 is TGTGCCAGCAGCAAAACTAGCGAGAACACCGGGGAGCTGTTTTTT.

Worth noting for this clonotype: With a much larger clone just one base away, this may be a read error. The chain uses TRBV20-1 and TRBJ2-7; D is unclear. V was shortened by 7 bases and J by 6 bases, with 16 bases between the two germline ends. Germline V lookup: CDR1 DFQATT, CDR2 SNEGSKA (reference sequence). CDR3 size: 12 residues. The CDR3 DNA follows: TGCAGTGTTTACATGATGGAGTCCGAGCAGTACTTC. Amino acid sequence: CSVYMMESEQYF.

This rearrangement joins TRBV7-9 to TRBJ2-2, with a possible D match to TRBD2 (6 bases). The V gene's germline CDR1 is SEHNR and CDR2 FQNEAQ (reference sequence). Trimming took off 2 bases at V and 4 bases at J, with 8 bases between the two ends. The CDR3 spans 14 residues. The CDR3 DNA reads TGTGCCAGCAGCTTATTGGGGGGCACCGGGGAGCTGTTTTTT. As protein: CASSLLGGTGELFF.

This chain's CDR3 is CASSLGWISGNTIYF. CDR3 nucleotide sequence: TGTGCCAGCAGCTTAGGCTGGATCTCTGGAAACACCATATATTTT. The rearrangement uses TRBV7-9 and TRBJ1-3, with D uncertain. CDR3 length: 15 residues. With 1 base removed from V and 0 bases from J, the gap between germline ends came to 7 bases. Germline V gives CDR1 SEHNR, CDR2 FQNEAQ (reference sequence).

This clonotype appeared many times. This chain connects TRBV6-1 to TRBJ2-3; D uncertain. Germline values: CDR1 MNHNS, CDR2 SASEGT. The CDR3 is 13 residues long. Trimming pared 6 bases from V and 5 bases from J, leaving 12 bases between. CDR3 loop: CASSHKSGDTQYF. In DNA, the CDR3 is TGTGCCAGCAGCCATAAGAGTGGAGATACGCAGTATTTT.

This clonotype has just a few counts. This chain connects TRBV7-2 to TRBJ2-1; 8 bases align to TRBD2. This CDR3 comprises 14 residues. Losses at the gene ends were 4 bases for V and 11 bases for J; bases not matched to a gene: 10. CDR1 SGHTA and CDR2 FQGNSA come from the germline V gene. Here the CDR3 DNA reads TGTGCCAGCAGCTCGAGCGGGGGCCCACATCAGCAGTTCTTC. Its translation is CASSSSGGPHQQFF.

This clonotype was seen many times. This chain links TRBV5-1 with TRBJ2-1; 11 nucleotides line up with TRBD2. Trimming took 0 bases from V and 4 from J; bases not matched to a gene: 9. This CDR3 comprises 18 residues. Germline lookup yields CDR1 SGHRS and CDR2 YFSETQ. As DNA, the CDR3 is TGCGCCAGCAGCTTGGTGGTAGCGGGAGGGGTTGATTACAATGAGCAGTTCTTC. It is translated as CASSLVVAGGVDYNEQFF.

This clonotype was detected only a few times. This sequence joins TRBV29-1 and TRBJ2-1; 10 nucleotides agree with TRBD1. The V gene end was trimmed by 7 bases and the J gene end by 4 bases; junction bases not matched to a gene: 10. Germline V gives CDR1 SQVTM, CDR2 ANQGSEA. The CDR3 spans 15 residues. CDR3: CSADLGQGIYNEQFF. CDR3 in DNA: TGCAGCGCCGATCTGGGACAGGGGATATACAATGAGCAGTTCTTC.

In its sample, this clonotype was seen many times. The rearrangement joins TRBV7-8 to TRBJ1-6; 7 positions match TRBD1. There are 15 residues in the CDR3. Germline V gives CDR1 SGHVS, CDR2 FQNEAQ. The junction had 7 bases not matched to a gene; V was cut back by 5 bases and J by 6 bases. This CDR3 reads CASSPRDRINSPLHF. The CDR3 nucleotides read TGTGCCAGCAGCCCGCGGGACAGAATTAATTCACCCCTCCACTTT.

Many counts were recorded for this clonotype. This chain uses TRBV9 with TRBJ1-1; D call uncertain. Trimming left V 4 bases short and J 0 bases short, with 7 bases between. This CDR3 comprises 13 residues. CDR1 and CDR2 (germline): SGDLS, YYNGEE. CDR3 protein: CASSTQMNTEAFF. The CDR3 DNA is TGTGCCAGCAGCACCCAAATGAACACTGAAGCTTTCTTT.

In DNA, the CDR3 is TGTGCCAGCTCACCACGTGACAGGGTGACAGATACGCAGTATTTT. Its translation is CASSPRDRVTDTQYF. The V and J genes are TRBV18 and TRBJ2-3; 7 bases are shared with TRBD1. The CDR3 loop spans 15 amino acids. Germline V gene sequence: CDR1 KGHSH, CDR2 LQKENI. V lost 1 base, J lost 3 bases, and 4 bases stayed unmatched.

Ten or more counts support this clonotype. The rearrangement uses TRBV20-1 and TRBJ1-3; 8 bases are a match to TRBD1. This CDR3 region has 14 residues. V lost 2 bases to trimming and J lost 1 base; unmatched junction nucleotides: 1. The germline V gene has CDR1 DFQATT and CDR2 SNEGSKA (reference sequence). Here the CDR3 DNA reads TGCAGTGCTAGACAGGGGGCTTCTGGAAACACCATATATTTT. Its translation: CSARQGASGNTIYF.

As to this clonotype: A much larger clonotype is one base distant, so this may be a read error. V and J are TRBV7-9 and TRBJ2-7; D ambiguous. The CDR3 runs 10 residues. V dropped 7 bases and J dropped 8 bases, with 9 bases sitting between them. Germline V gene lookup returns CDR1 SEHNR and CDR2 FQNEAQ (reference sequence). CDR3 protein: CASKEYKQYF. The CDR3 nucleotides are TGTGCCAGCAAGGAGTACAAGCAGTACTTC.

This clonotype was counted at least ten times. The CDR3 DNA reads TGCGCCAGCAGCCATGCACCGGGACAGGGGGTAACAGATACGCAGTATTTT. Residues: CASSHAPGQGVTDTQYF. The chain couples TRBV4-3 to TRBJ2-3, with TRBD1 identical over 11 bases. This CDR3 has 17 residues. With V trimmed by 3 bases and J by 3 bases, 8 bases remained unmatched. Looked up from germline, CDR1 is LGHNA and CDR2 is YSLEER.

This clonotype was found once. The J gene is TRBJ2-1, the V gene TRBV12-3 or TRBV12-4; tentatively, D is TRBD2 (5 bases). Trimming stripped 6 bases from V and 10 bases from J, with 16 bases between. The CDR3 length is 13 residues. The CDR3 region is CASSPASRGEQFF. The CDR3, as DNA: TGTGCCAGCAGCCCGGCCTCCCGGGGAGAGCAGTTCTTC.